This T cell receptor (beta chain) originates from a study of neurological immune-mediated disorders. This clonotype was recorded at least ten times. Its antigen is not identified. Study conclusions and caveats: Private repertoires in all groups were suggested, as expanded clones shared no CDR3 amino acid sequences across subjects. It was HTLV-1-associated myelopathy that showed the most TCR clonal expansion, while multiple sclerosis showed the least, falling below healthy controls.

The germline V gene encodes CDR1 MRHNA and CDR2 SNTAGT. V shed 5 bases, J shed 2 bases, and the junction held 8 bases outside the gene matches. The CDR3 runs 15 residues. Stated time point: longitudinal time-point 3. The unsorted libraries originated from 2 million PBMCs that had been stored at -80 C. The cDNA was synthesized by 5'RACE incorporating 10-nucleotide random UMIs. TCRdb used MiXCR to reprocess the 5' RACE reads, holding one entry per CDR3 protein. The table includes more than 100,000 distinct CDR3 sequences, roughly 10% detected once. The TCR sequence derives from a female donor with HTLV-1-associated myelopathy (HAM/TSP). The sample comprised PBMCs. The chain couples TRBV6-4 to TRBJ2-7, with 8 nucleotides matching TRBD2. The CDR3 sequence is CASSPQSGGPYEQYF. The CDR3 nucleotides are TGTGCCAGCAGTCCCCAAAGCGGGGGCCCCTACGAGCAGTACTTC.